This T cell receptor beta chain was observed in a study of blood T cell repertoires in COVID-19. Turning to the study itself: The origin of the acute and convalescent COVID-19 samples was the United States, Italy and Spain. PBMCs, B-cell-depleted T cells, or T cells provided the cDNA or gDNA that made up the material.

The V gene's germline CDR1 is WSHSY and CDR2 SAAADI. The V and J ends lost 1 base and 0 bases, in that order; junction bases with no gene match: 7. The CDR3 is made up of 18 amino acids. As processed by the authors: Scientists estimated how many nucleated cells there were by amplifying reference gene primers. Assay used: immunoSEQ multiplex PCR; TCRdb lists only in-frame clones, some missing. Clone size and V and J calls were adopted from that table, with D and trimming inferred from the DNA. There are tens of thousands of clones in the sample; more than 90% occur only once, and around 5.8% lies in the top ten.

The clonotype was recovered from a woman of 80 years or more with acute or convalescent COVID-19. Sequencing was carried out using peripheral blood. This sequence joins TRBV10-2 and TRBJ2-1, with 9 nucleotides matching TRBD2. The CDR3 loop reads CASSEFLAGPISYNEQFF. As DNA, the CDR3 is TGCGCCAGCAGTGAGTTTCTAGCGGGGCCGATCTCCTACAATGAGCAGTTCTTC.